The 32 T cell receptor beta chains presented below share a single source sample, sequenced in a study of identical twins. A single record per CDR3 protein comes from TCRdb applying MiXCR to the 5' RACE reads. The table has 130,000 to 150,000 distinct CDR3 sequences, approximately 4% seen once. Material: memory T cells sorted from blood. These receptor sequences come from a man between 18 and 29 years old in good health.

This clonotype was found many times. This chain joins TRBV24-1 and TRBJ2-5; the D is unclear. Per germline, CDR1 KGHDR and CDR2 SFDVKD. There are 12 residues in the CDR3. V shed 5 bases and J shed 3 bases, with 6 bases lying between them. The CDR3 here is CATSVGKETQYF. The CDR3 coding sequence is TGTGCCACCAGTGTGGGGAAAGAGACCCAGTACTTC.

This clonotype has ten or more counts. The rearrangement links TRBV20-1 to TRBJ2-1; possible D gene TRBD2, 5 bases. V lost 6 bases to trimming and J lost 3 bases, with 15 bases between them. This CDR3 comprises 14 residues. CDR1 and CDR2 (germline): DFQATT, SNEGSKA (reference sequence). CDR3 loop: CSASLALGYNEQFF. CDR3 nucleotide sequence: TGCAGTGCGAGTCTAGCATTAGGCTACAATGAGCAGTTCTTC.

Many counts were recorded for this clonotype. The V gene is TRBV18, the J gene TRBJ2-2; 7 bases agree with TRBD2. This CDR3 has 17 residues. The V segment lost 1 base and the J segment 3 bases; nucleotides outside the gene matches: 8. Germline V lookup: CDR1 KGHSH, CDR2 LQKENI. CDR3 in amino acids: CASSPHGLVVDTGELFF. The CDR3 DNA is TGTGCCAGCTCACCACACGGACTAGTCGTTGACACCGGGGAGCTGTTTTTT.

This clonotype came up many times. The J gene is TRBJ2-7, the V gene TRBV12-3 or TRBV12-4, with TRBD1 matching over 10 bases. The CDR3 is made up of 15 amino acids. Unmatched junction bases numbered 7, after V lost 5 bases and J lost 3 bases. The CDR3 DNA reads as TGTGCCAGCAGTCCCGGGACAGGGGCCAACTACGAGCAGTACTTC. It codes for CASSPGTGANYEQYF.

This clonotype has at least ten counts. V is TRBV7-2 and J is TRBJ2-1; D remains unclear. The CDR3 extends over 14 amino acids. Germline values: CDR1 SGHTA, CDR2 FQGNSA. Trimming shortened V by 1 base and J by 1 base, and 5 bases separated the two germline ends. CDR3 residues: CASSLDNSYNEQFF. The CDR3 region has the DNA TGTGCCAGCAGCTTAGACAATTCCTACAATGAGCAGTTCTTC.

This clonotype was recorded many times. The chain combines TRBV9 with TRBJ1-5, with D unresolved. The CDR3 length is 14 residues. V lost 0 bases and J lost 3, with 7 bases in between. The germline gives CDR1 SGDLS, CDR2 YYNGEE. CDR3 in DNA: TGTGCCAGCAGCGTAGGGCTATCCAATCAGCCCCAGCATTTT. It specifies CASSVGLSNQPQHF.

This clonotype was recorded at least ten times. The gene calls are TRBV5-1 and TRBJ1-2; TRBD1 matches 9 bases. This CDR3 contains 15 residues. Germline CDR1 SGHRS, CDR2 YFSETQ. After removal of 4 bases from V and 8 bases from J, the junction contained 12 bases not matched to a gene. The CDR3 is CASSPSGTGKHGYTF. CDR3 coding DNA: TGCGCCAGCAGCCCGTCCGGGACAGGGAAGCACGGCTACACCTTC.

This clonotype appeared many times. The CDR3 does not end in the conserved phenylalanine or tryptophan, so this is likely a read error. The chain uses TRBV10-3 and TRBJ1-1; D is ambiguous. This CDR3 contains 14 residues. V was cut by 2 bases and J by 4 bases, with 11 bases left in between. Germline V CDR1 and CDR2: ENHRY, SYGVKD. In DNA form, the CDR3 reads TGTGCCATCAGTGAGCTAGGTTCGGGCACTGAAGCTTTCCTT. This codes for CAISELGSGTEAFL.

This clonotype came up many times. This chain connects TRBV11-2 to TRBJ2-2, with D possibly matching TRBD2 (5 bases). The CDR3 runs to 13 residues. In germline, CDR1 is SGHAT, CDR2 FQNNGV. The V end was cut by 1 base, the J end by 8 bases, with 8 bases between. The CDR3 DNA sequence: TGTGCCAGCAGCTTAGGGAGGCCGGGGGAGCTGTTTTTT. As protein: CASSLGRPGELFF.

This clonotype has at least ten counts. The J gene is TRBJ1-1, the V gene TRBV3-1; TRBD1 matches at 8 bases. Germline CDR1 LGHDT, CDR2 YNNKEL (reference sequence). J gave up 1 base and V 1 base, and 14 bases lay outside the gene matches. The CDR3 covers 19 residues. CDR3 region: CASSQGPGQAYGRNTEAFF. CDR3 DNA sequence: TGTGCCAGCAGCCAAGGGCCGGGACAGGCATACGGGCGGAACACTGAAGCTTTCTTT.

Ten or more counts support this clonotype. V usage is TRBV4-3 and J usage is TRBJ2-2; D gene ambiguous. CDR1 is LGHNA and CDR2 is YSLEER in the germline V gene. V dropped 0 bases and J dropped 3 bases, with 11 bases sitting between them. The CDR3 spans 16 residues. CDR3: CASSQEASGDTGELFF. The CDR3 DNA reads TGCGCCAGCAGCCAAGAGGCCTCTGGAGACACCGGGGAGCTGTTTTTT.

This clonotype was seen repeatedly, ten times or more. The V gene is TRBV2, the J gene TRBJ2-1; 7 bases match TRBD1. Trimming at V came to 5 bases and at J to 2 bases, leaving 3 bases not matched to a gene. Looked up from germline, CDR1 is SNHLY and CDR2 is FYNNEI. The CDR3 is 14 amino acids. CDR3 nucleotides: TGTGCCAGCAGTATGGGACAGACCTACAATGAGCAGTTCTTC. Amino acids: CASSMGQTYNEQFF.

The table lists this clonotype with many counts. V and J are TRBV7-9 and TRBJ2-5, with TRBD1 matching over 7 bases. The V gene's germline CDR1 is SEHNR and CDR2 FQNEAQ (reference sequence). V was clipped by 1 base and J by 1 base; unmatched bases: 3. The CDR3 extends over 15 amino acids. For the CDR3, the DNA is TGTGCCAGCAGCTTAGGACAGGGAACCCAAGAGACCCAGTACTTC. Its protein is CASSLGQGTQETQYF.

Ten or more counts support this clonotype. The chain has TRBV3-1 and TRBJ2-7, with D possibly matching TRBD1 (5 bases). The V gene's germline CDR1 is LGHDT and CDR2 YNNKEL (reference sequence). The CDR3 contains 17 residues. V lost 1 base, J lost 0 bases, and 16 bases lay in between. DNA for the CDR3: TGTGCCAGCAGCCAAGGTGGACACCTAGTAGACTCCTACGAGCAGTACGTC. This encodes CASSQGGHLVDSYEQYV.

This clonotype was recorded many times. V and J are TRBV5-1 and TRBJ2-3; no clear D. V lost 5 bases and J 9 bases, leaving 16 bases between the germline ends. The CDR3 contains 13 residues. The germline gives CDR1 SGHRS, CDR2 YFSETQ. Here the CDR3 DNA reads TGCGCCAGCAGTCCCTTATTCGCTGGAACGCAGTATTTT. Protein sequence: CASSPLFAGTQYF.

This clonotype was counted at least ten times. CDR3 sequence: CATEVGGSRQPQHF. CDR3 bases: TGTGCCACCGAAGTAGGGGGGTCCAGGCAGCCCCAGCATTTT. This sequence joins TRBV19 and TRBJ1-5; weak D call: TRBD1 (6 bases). The CDR3 has 14 amino acids. Germline V CDR1 and CDR2: LNHDA, SQIVND (reference sequence). Trimming removed 10 bases from V and 7 bases from J, with 20 bases in between. The full variable domain, completed using reference TRBV19 and TRBJ1-5, is DGGITQSPKYLFRKEGQNVTLSCEQNLNHDAMYWYRQDPGQGLRLIYYSQIVNDFQKGDIAEGYSVSREKKESFPLTVTSAQKNPTAFYLCATEVGGSRQPQHFGDGTRLSIL.

In its sample, this clonotype was seen many times. The V gene is TRBV12-3 or TRBV12-4, the J gene TRBJ1-5; D call uncertain. V was cut by 4 bases and J by 6 bases, with 19 bases left in between. The CDR3 has 16 amino acids. CDR3 protein: CASSSFVSEGGQPQHF. The CDR3, as DNA: TGTGCCAGCAGTTCATTTGTCTCCGAGGGTGGTCAGCCCCAGCATTTT.

This clonotype was counted many times. The chain recombines TRBV3-1 with TRBJ1-1; D unresolved. The CDR3 sequence is 14 residues long. V lost 4 bases and J 4 bases, leaving 13 bases between the germline ends. Germline loops: CDR1 LGHDT, CDR2 YNNKEL (reference sequence). The CDR3 DNA reads as TGTGCCAGCAGCCCTACACCGGTGGGCACTGAAGCTTTCTTT. It is translated as CASSPTPVGTEAFF.

Ten or more counts support this clonotype. This chain links TRBV20-1 with TRBJ2-3; 12 bases are shared with TRBD2. The trim removed 6 bases at V and 5 bases at J, leaving 9 bases unmatched. The CDR3 consists of 15 residues. Germline V lookup: CDR1 DFQATT, CDR2 SNEGSKA (reference sequence). In DNA, the CDR3 is TGCAGTGCCCCTCCCGGACTAGCGGGAATAGATACGCAGTATTTT. Protein: CSAPPGLAGIDTQYF.

This clonotype has ten or more counts. The chain has TRBV5-5 and TRBJ2-1; D is possibly TRBD1 or TRBD2 (5 bases each). Per germline, CDR1 SGHKS and CDR2 YYEKEE (reference sequence). The CDR3 extends over 13 amino acids. With 4 bases removed from V and 7 bases from J, the gap between germline ends came to 12 bases. The DNA for the CDR3 is TGTGCCAGCAGCCAGGGAGTTTGGAATGAGCAGTTCTTC. It translates to CASSQGVWNEQFF. The full variable domain, completed using reference TRBV5-5 and TRBJ2-1, is DAGVTQSPTHLIKTRGQQVTLRCSPISGHKSVSWYQQVLGQGPQFIFQYYEKEERGRGNFPDRFSARQFPNYSSELNVNALLLGDSALYLCASSQGVWNEQFFGPGTRLTVL.

This clonotype has just a few counts. The DNA of the CDR3 is TGCGCCAGCAGCTTAGGGGGGAGCGCAGGTCGGGAGACCCAGTACTTC. This gives the protein CASSLGGSAGRETQYF. The chain employs TRBV5-1 and TRBJ2-5, with D perhaps TRBD1 or TRBD2 (6 bases each). CDR1 and CDR2 from the germline V gene are SGHRS and YFSETQ. The CDR3 contains 16 residues. The V end was cut by 2 bases, the J end by 5 bases, with 19 bases between.

This clonotype appeared many times. The J gene is TRBJ2-5, the V gene TRBV2, with no clear D. Looked up from germline, CDR1 is SNHLY and CDR2 is FYNNEI. The V and J ends lost 5 bases and 1 base respectively, with 11 bases between them. The CDR3 runs 14 residues. The CDR3 DNA follows: TGTGCCAGCAGTTACGGACGGGTCCAAGAGACCCAGTACTTC. Its translation is CASSYGRVQETQYF.

Ten or more counts support this clonotype. CDR3 sequence reads: CASSQPRAGGTITDTQYF. The DNA of the CDR3 is TGTGCCAGCAGCCAACCACGAGCGGGAGGGACAATCACAGATACGCAGTATTTT. V and J are TRBV3-1 and TRBJ2-3; 10 bases are shared with TRBD2. The V and J ends lost 2 bases and 2 bases, in that order; junction bases with no gene match: 10. The CDR3 sequence is 18 residues long. In germline, CDR1 is LGHDT, CDR2 YNNKEL (reference sequence).

The sample holds many counts of this clonotype. The chain combines TRBV20-1 with TRBJ2-5; no definite D call. Germline V CDR1 and CDR2: DFQATT, SNEGSKA (reference sequence). The CDR3 extends over 12 amino acids. The V and J ends lost 3 bases and 4 bases respectively, with 9 bases between them. The CDR3: CSARSGRETQYF. The CDR3 bases are TGCAGTGCTAGGTCCGGACGAGAGACCCAGTACTTC.

This clonotype was seen at least ten times. V and J are TRBV28 and TRBJ2-3, with no clear D. CDR3 length equals 14 residues. Germline CDR1 and CDR2: MDHEN and SYDVKM. The V gene lost 5 bases and the J gene lost 2 bases, with 11 bases spanning the gap. CDR3 sequence: CASSHLGATDTQYF. CDR3 bases: TGTGCCAGCAGTCACCTCGGCGCCACAGATACGCAGTATTTT.

This clonotype was seen many times. V gene TRBV5-1 combines with J gene TRBJ1-4, with D possibly being TRBD1 (5 bases). This CDR3 region has 15 residues. Trimming took 3 bases from V and 8 from J, leaving 17 bases between them. Germline assignment: CDR1 SGHRS and CDR2 YFSETQ. In DNA form, the CDR3 reads TGCGCCAGCAGCTCCGACCCTTCCGGGGGAGAAAAACTGTTTTTT. This sequence encodes CASSSDPSGGEKLFF.

This clonotype was observed many times. J is TRBJ1-5 and V is TRBV7-9, with 7 bases fitting TRBD1. This CDR3 is built from 15 residues. In germline, CDR1 is SEHNR, CDR2 FQNEAQ (reference sequence). The ends lost 1 base at V and 2 bases at J; junction bases unmatched: 2. CDR3 sequence (DNA): TGTGCCAGCAGCTTAGGGGACAGTCGCAATCAGCCCCAGCATTTT. It yields the protein CASSLGDSRNQPQHF.

This clonotype has more than one count but fewer than ten. The chain recombines TRBV7-8 with TRBJ2-7; no definite D call. From germline, CDR1 is SGHVS and CDR2 FQNEAQ. The CDR3 has 13 residues. Trimming removed 5 bases at V and 6 bases at J, with 14 bases between. Here the CDR3 reads CASSRTSALEQYV. CDR3 bases: TGTGCCAGCAGCCGAACGTCAGCCCTCGAGCAGTACGTC.

This clonotype was recorded many times. The rearrangement uses TRBV7-2 and TRBJ1-3; TRBD1 aligns across 9 bases. CDR1 is SGHTA and CDR2 is FQGNSA in the germline V gene. The CDR3 length is 14 residues. V was clipped by 5 bases and J by 2 bases; unmatched bases: 1. CDR3 nucleotide sequence: TGTGCCAGCAGCAGGGACAGGGCTGGAAACACCATATATTTT. This gives the protein CASSRDRAGNTIYF.

CDR3 sequence reads: CASRNGPSYTGELFF. DNA for the CDR3: TGTGCCAGCAGAAACGGGCCTAGTTACACCGGGGAGCTGTTTTTT. The V and J genes are TRBV2 and TRBJ2-2; D unresolved. Between the trimmed V and J ends, which lost 6 bases and 3 bases, there was a span of 14 bases. This CDR3 spans 15 amino acids. CDR1 is SNHLY and CDR2 is FYNNEI in the germline V gene.

Comment on this clonotype: This may stem from a read error, because a much larger clone lies one nucleotide away. The genes are TRBV7-9 and TRBJ2-1, with 12 bases identical to TRBD2. The CDR3 is 13 amino acids. Germline values: CDR1 SEHNR, CDR2 FQNEAQ (reference sequence). V lost 8 bases, J lost 8 bases, and 4 bases stayed unmatched. The CDR3 DNA reads as TGTGCCAGCGGGACTAGCGGGTGCTATGAGCAGTTCTTC. This gives the protein CASGTSGCYEQFF.

There are many counts of this clonotype. The chain couples TRBV5-6 to TRBJ2-6; 9 bases align to TRBD1. The CDR3 length is 17 residues. Germline V lookup: CDR1 SGHDT, CDR2 YYEEEE. Losses at the gene ends were 3 bases for V and 1 base for J; bases not matched to a gene: 5. The CDR3 is CASSWGQGRSGANVLTF. CDR3 bases: TGTGCCAGCAGCTGGGGACAGGGAAGATCTGGGGCCAACGTCCTGACTTTC.